This T cell receptor (beta chain) originates from a study of T cell changes during pregnancy in multiple sclerosis. The CDR3 covers 14 residues. The germline gives CDR1 LNHDA, CDR2 SQIVND (reference sequence). J lost 5 bases, V lost 4 bases, and 5 bases had no gene match. Measured with immunoSEQ multiplex PCR; TCRdb has only the in-frame clones, and not every one. Among roughly 83,000 clones listed, roughly nine tenths were seen once. The specimen comprised PBMCs, sampled in the first trimester of pregnancy. The clonotype was recovered from a female donor in good health, serving as a control in a pregnancy study. Some clones in this sample may be carry-over from other donors' samples. The chain uses TRBV19 and TRBJ2-1, with 7 bases aligning to TRBD1. CDR3 sequence: CASSTSGQHNEQFF. The CDR3 DNA reads TGTGCCAGTAGTACGTCGGGACAGCACAATGAGCAGTTCTTC. Full variable domain (missing parts from reference TRBV19 and TRBJ2-1): DGGITQSPKYLFRKEGQNVTLSCEQNLNHDAMYWYRQDPGQGLRLIYYSQIVNDFQKGDIAEGYSVSREKKESFPLTVTSAQKNPTAFYLCASSTSGQHNEQFFGPGTRLTVL.